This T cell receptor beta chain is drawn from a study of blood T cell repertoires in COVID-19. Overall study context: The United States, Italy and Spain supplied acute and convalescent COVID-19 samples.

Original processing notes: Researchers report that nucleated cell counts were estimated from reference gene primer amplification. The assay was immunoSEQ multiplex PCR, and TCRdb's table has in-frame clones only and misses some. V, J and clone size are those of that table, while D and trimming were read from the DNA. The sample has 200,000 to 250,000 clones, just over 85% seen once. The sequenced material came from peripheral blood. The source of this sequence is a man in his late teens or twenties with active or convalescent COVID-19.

For the CDR3, the DNA is TGTGCCAGTAGACCTAACTTGTTGTCGCCGACAGGGTCTGGAAACACCATATATTTT. Translation gives CASRPNLLSPTGSGNTIYF. The chain is built from TRBV19 and TRBJ1-3; TRBD1 matches 7 bases. The CDR3 extends over 19 amino acids. V lost 6 bases to trimming and J lost 1 base; unmatched junction nucleotides: 18. Germline values: CDR1 LNHDA, CDR2 SQIVND (reference sequence).